This TCR beta chain was sequenced during a study of control samples from healthy donors and cancer patients. The assay was immunoSEQ multiplex PCR, and TCRdb's table has in-frame clones only and misses some. The repertoire holds 85,000 to 100,000 clones, with around 80% as singletons. Germline loops: CDR1 PRHDT, CDR2 FYEKMQ (reference sequence). CDR3 length equals 17 residues. V lost 5 bases and J 4 bases, leaving 22 bases between the germline ends. Sequencing was done on a sample of blood. V usage is TRBV13 and J usage is TRBJ2-3, with D perhaps TRBD2 (6 bases). The TCR originated in a man aged 55 to 70 in good health. The CDR3 loop reads CASSLGGLSPGADTQYF. In nucleotides, the CDR3 is TGTGCCAGCAGCCTGGGGGGTTTAAGTCCTGGTGCAGATACGCAGTATTTT.